The clone carrying this T cell receptor beta chain was counted once. This record belongs to a study of blood T cell repertoires in COVID-19. Study details: Acute and convalescent COVID-19 specimens originated in the United States, Italy and Spain. The cDNA or gDNA used as material had been derived from T cells, B-cell-depleted T cells, or PBMCs.

V lost 2 bases and J lost 4; bases outside the gene matches: 4. The CDR3 spans 14 residues. Germline V CDR1 and CDR2: MNHNY, SVGAGI (reference sequence). Per the original data handling: Estimated nucleated cell counts came from reference gene primer amplification. Only in-frame clones appear in the TCRdb table, and some are missing; sequencing was by immunoSEQ multiplex PCR. V and J calls and clone size are as listed in that table; D and trimming were resolved from the DNA. The sample holds more than 120,000 clones, roughly 87% seen once. The TCR comes from a woman in her fifties or sixties with acute or convalescent COVID-19. Sequences were obtained from peripheral blood. The J gene is TRBJ1-2, the V gene TRBV6-6; 7 positions agree with TRBD1. The CDR3 sequence: CASSYGTASYGYTF. The CDR3, as DNA: TGTGCCAGCAGTTACGGGACAGCCTCCTATGGCTACACCTTC.